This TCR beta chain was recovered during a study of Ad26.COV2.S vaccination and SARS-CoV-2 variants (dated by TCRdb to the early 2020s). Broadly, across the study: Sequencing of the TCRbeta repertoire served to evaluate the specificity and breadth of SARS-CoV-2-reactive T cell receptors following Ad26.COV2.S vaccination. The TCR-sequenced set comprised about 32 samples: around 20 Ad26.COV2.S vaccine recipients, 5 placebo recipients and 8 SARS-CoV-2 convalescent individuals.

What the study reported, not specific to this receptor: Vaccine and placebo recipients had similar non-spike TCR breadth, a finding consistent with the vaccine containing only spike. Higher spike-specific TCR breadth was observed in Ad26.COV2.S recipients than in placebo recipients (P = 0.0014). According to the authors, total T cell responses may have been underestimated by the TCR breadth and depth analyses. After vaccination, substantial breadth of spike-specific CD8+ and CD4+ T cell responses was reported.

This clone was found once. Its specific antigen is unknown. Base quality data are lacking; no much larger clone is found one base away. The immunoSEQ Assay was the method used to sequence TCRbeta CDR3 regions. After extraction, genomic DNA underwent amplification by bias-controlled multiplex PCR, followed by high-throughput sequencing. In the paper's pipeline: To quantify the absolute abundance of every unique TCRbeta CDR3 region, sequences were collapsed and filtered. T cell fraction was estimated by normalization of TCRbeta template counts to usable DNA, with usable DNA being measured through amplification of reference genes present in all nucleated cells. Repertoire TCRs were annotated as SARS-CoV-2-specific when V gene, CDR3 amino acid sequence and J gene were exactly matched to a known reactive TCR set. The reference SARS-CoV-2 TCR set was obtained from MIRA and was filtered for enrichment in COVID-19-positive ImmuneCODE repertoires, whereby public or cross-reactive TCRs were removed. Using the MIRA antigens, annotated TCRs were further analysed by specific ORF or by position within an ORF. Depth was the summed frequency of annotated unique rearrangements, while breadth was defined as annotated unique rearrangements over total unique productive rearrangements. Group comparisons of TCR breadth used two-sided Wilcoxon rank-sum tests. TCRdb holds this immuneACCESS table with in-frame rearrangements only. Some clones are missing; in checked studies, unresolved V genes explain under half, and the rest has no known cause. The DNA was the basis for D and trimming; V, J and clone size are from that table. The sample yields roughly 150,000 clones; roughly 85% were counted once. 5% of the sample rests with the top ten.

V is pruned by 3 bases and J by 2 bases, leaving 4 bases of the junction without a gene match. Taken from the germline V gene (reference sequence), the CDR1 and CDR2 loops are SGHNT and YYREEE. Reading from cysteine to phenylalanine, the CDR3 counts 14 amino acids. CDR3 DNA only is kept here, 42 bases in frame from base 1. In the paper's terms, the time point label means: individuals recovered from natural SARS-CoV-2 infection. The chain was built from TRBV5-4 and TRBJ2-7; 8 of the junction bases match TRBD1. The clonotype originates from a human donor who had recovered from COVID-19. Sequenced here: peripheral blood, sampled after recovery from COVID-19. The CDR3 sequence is CASSSKQGAYEQYF. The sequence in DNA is TGTGCCAGCAGCTCTAAACAGGGGGCCTACGAGCAGTACTTC.